These T cell receptor beta chains were read from a single sample in a study of control samples from healthy donors and cancer patients. TCRdb keeps only in-frame clones here, not all; method: immunoSEQ multiplex PCR. The sample lists 200,000 or so clones, approximately 91% occurring once. Sequencing input: blood. The source is a man aged 25-45 years in good health. Each CDR3 is given with its conserved first and last residue. A D gene is named only where the DNA matches it firmly. Rows may omit the clone size; those that give it use once, few, many or a size class.

V	J	D	size	CDR3	DNA
TRBV5-1	TRBJ2-1	.	.	CASSLGARYNEQFF	TGCGCCAGCAGCTTGGGGGCACGATACAATGAGCAGTTCTTC
TRBV5-1	TRBJ2-7	TRBD1	.	CASSFGTGGDEQYF	TGCGCCAGCAGCTTCGGGACAGGGGGCGACGAGCAGTACTTC
TRBV3-1/TRBV3-2	TRBJ2-1	TRBD2	.	CASSQGTSGRRYNEQFF	TGTGCCAGCAGCCAGGGGACTAGCGGGCGCCGCTACAATGAGCAGTTCTTC
TRBV19	TRBJ2-3	.	.	CASRTADTSTDTQYF	TGTGCCAGTAGGACGGCTGACACTAGCACAGATACGCAGTATTTT
TRBV13	TRBJ2-1	TRBD2	.	CASSLWVAGPDNEQFF	TGTGCCAGCAGCTTATGGGTAGCGGGGCCAGACAATGAGCAGTTCTTC
TRBV29-1	TRBJ2-7	TRBD1	.	CSVGLGQGKSYEQYF	TGCAGCGTTGGGTTAGGACAGGGGAAGTCCTACGAGCAGTACTTC
TRBV27	TRBJ2-1	TRBD1	.	CASSSRTGYNEQFF	TGTGCCAGCAGTTCGCGGACAGGGTACAATGAGCAGTTCTTC
TRBV7-6	TRBJ1-6	.	.	CASSFRTGYNSPLHF	TGTGCCAGCAGTTTCCGGACGGGCTATAATTCACCCCTCCACTTT
TRBV7-3	TRBJ1-1	.	.	CASSPLAGTEAFF	TGTGCCAGCAGCCCCCTCGCCGGAACTGAAGCTTTCTTT
TRBV27	TRBJ2-7	TRBD1	.	CASSLTGGFYEQYF	TGTGCCAGCAGTTTAACAGGGGGCTTTTACGAGCAGTACTTC
TRBV7-9	TRBJ1-1	.	.	CASSLAHRAYQAFF	TGTGCCAGCAGCTTAGCGCATAGGGCCTACCAAGCTTTCTTT
TRBV7-7	TRBJ2-3	TRBD2	.	CASSQGTSATDTQYF	TGTGCCAGCAGCCAAGGGACTAGCGCCACAGATACGCAGTATTTT
TRBV2	TRBJ2-1	.	.	CASKQGQVRDQFF	TGTGCCAGCAAGCAAGGGCAGGTTAGGGACCAGTTCTTC
TRBV7-3	TRBJ1-2	.	.	CASSLEGRGYGYTF	TGTGCCAGCAGCTTAGAAGGACGGGGGTATGGCTACACCTTC
TRBV3-1/TRBV3-2	TRBJ2-3	.	.	CASSQFGDTQYF	TGTGCCAGCAGCCAATTTGGAGATACGCAGTATTTT
TRBV5-5	TRBJ2-3	.	few	CASSLNRATDTQYF	TGTGCCAGCAGCTTGAACAGGGCCACAGATACGCAGTATTTT
TRBV6-5	TRBJ1-6	.	few	CATRTSNSPLHF	TGTGCCACGCGGACAAGCAATTCACCCCTCCACTTT
TRBV9	TRBJ2-7	TRBD1	.	CASSGSGTGGYEQYF	TGTGCCAGCAGCGGGTCCGGGACAGGGGGCTACGAGCAGTACTTC
TRBV27	TRBJ2-6	TRBD1	.	CASRRKPGQGSGGANVLTF	TGTGCCAGCAGGAGAAAGCCGGGACAGGGTTCTGGTGGGGCCAACGTCCTGACTTTC
TRBV10-3	TRBJ1-5	.	.	CAISEGAGQPQHF	TGTGCCATCAGTGAAGGGGCTGGGCAGCCCCAGCATTTT
TRBV29-1	TRBJ2-7	.	many	CSVGSYEQYF	TGCAGCGTTGGCTCCTACGAGCAGTACTTC
TRBV7-9	TRBJ2-7	TRBD1	once	CASSLLGTVAYEQYF	TGTGCCAGCAGCTTACTGGGGACAGTAGCCTACGAGCAGTACTTC
TRBV24-1	TRBJ2-1	.	.	CATRQYNEQFF	TGTGCCACCAGACAGTACAATGAGCAGTTCTTC